These 10 T cell receptor beta chains came from one sample sequenced in a study of T cell clonality in common variable immunodeficiency. These receptors are not linked to any known antigen. Produced via immunoSEQ multiplex PCR; TCRdb's table is partial and in-frame only. There are thousands of clones in the sample, none observed a single time. The study, taken as a whole, reports: Common variable immunodeficiency TCR beta sequences reportedly had fewer deletions and N-nucleotide insertions.

The sequenced sample was peripheral blood mononuclear cells. These receptors were obtained from a human donor with common variable immunodeficiency.

This clone showed up just a few times. The sequenced fragment ends 3 residues before the CDR3 boundary, so the rest is inferred from the germline J gene. The chain has TRBV6-4 and TRBJ2-1; 7 bases agree with TRBD1. This CDR3 is built from 16 residues. Germline V gene sequence: CDR1 MRHNA, CDR2 SNTAGT. Trimming cost V 3 bases and J 5 bases; bases outside gene matches: 10. The CDR3 reads CASSEDPGTANNEQFF. Incomplete CDR3 DNA: TGTGCCAGCAGTGAGGACCCGGGGACAGCTAACAATGAG.

CDR3 in amino acids: CASRDLQGGNQPQHF. The sequenced CDR3 bases are TGTGCCAGCAGGGATTTGCAGGGAGGGAATCAGCCC. The rearrangement uses TRBV2 and TRBJ1-5; possible D gene TRBD1, 5 bases. The CDR3 is cut off 3 residues early in the read; its end comes from the germline J gene. The V and J ends lost 6 bases and 4 bases respectively, with 16 bases between them. Germline V lookup: CDR1 SNHLY, CDR2 FYNNEI. CDR3 length equals 15 residues. Supplemented by reference TRBV2 and TRBJ1-5, the full variable domain reads EPEVTQTPSHQVTQMGQEVILRCVPISNHLYFYWYRQILGQKVEFLVSFYNNEISEKSEIFDDQFSVERPDGSNFTLKIRSTKLEDSAMYFCASRDLQGGNQPQHFGDGTRLSIL.

Regarding this clone: The read ends 3 residues shy of where the CDR3 ends; the end is completed using the germline J gene. V usage is TRBV18 and J usage is TRBJ2-7, with D possibly matching TRBD1 (6 bases). The CDR3 runs to 15 residues. Germline CDR1 is KGHSH and CDR2 is LQKENI. Trimming removed 2 bases from V and 0 bases from J, with 11 bases in between. CDR3 bases read: TGTGCCAGCTCACCAGAGGACAGCAGCTCCTACGAG. Its protein is CASSPEDSSSYE. The CDR3 as a whole reads CASSPEDSSSYEQYF.

The CDR3 region is CASSLIGGNTEAFF. CDR3 bases read: TGTGCCAGTAGCCTAATCGGGGGGAATACTGAA. The chain uses TRBV19 and TRBJ1-1, with a possible D match to TRBD1 (5 bases). The missing CDR3 end, 3 residues past where the read stops, is filled in from the germline J gene. The CDR3 has 14 amino acids. V was clipped by 6 bases and J by 5 bases, with 16 bases between them. In germline, CDR1 is LNHDA, CDR2 SQIVND (reference sequence).

This clone was picked up a small number of times. Read sequence stops 3 residues before the CDR3 end, and the germline J gene provides the missing end. This chain joins TRBV19 and TRBJ1-5; D might be TRBD1 (5 bases). V shed 8 bases and J shed 6 bases, with 11 bases lying between them. This CDR3 has 12 amino acids. Per germline, CDR1 LNHDA and CDR2 SQIVND (reference sequence). CDR3 DNA, as far as it was read: TGTGCCAGTGGGAAGACAGTTCAGCCC. Its protein is CASGKTVQP. The CDR3 in its entirety is CASGKTVQPQHF.

This clone has more than one count but fewer than ten. The CDR3 extends 3 residues past the end of the read, so its final part is completed from the germline J gene. The chain carries TRBV18 and TRBJ2-7; 7 bases match TRBD1. The V gene end was trimmed by 4 bases and the J gene end by 3 bases; junction bases not matched to a gene: 9. Germline loops: CDR1 KGHSH, CDR2 LQKENI. This CDR3 region has 15 residues. The covered CDR3 bases are TGTGCCAGCTCACTCTCCGGGACAGTGGGCTACGAG. Its translation is CASSLSGTVGYE. The full CDR3 sequence reads CASSLSGTVGYEQYF. The full variable domain, its missing parts supplied by reference TRBV18 and TRBJ2-7, is NAGVMQNPRHLVRRRGQEARLRCSPMKGHSHVYWYRQLPEEGLKFMVYLQKENIIDESGMPKERFSAEFPKEGPSILRIQQVVRGDSAAYFCASSLSGTVGYEQYFGPGTRLTVT.

This clone has a handful of counts. Read sequence stops 3 residues before the CDR3 end, and the germline J gene provides the missing end. The chain is built from TRBV19 and TRBJ2-1; 14 bases align to TRBD2. The J segment lost 7 bases and the V segment lost 9 bases, leaving 8 bases of the junction unmatched. Germline CDR1 LNHDA, CDR2 SQIVND (reference sequence). The CDR3 is 15 residues long. Here the CDR3 reads CARSGLAGDINEQFF. CDR3 DNA, as far as it was read: TGTGCCAGATCGGGACTAGCGGGAGACATAAATGAG.

Relative to its sample, this clone is medium-sized. The sequenced fragment ends 3 residues before the CDR3 boundary, so the rest is inferred from the germline J gene. The V call is TRBV20-1, the J call TRBJ2-6; D unresolved. The V end was cut by 7 bases, the J end by 2 bases, with 9 bases between. Germline CDR1 is DFQATT and CDR2 is SNEGSKA (reference sequence). The CDR3 is 13 amino acids. The CDR3 reads CSVLRAGANVLTF. Partial CDR3 DNA: TGCAGTGTTCTAAGGGCTGGGGCCAACGTC.

As for this clone: The read terminates 3 residues ahead of where the CDR3 ends, so the germline J gene completes it. The gene calls are TRBV7-9 and TRBJ1-5; the match to TRBD1 covers 7 bases. This CDR3 contains 14 residues. V lost 5 bases, J lost 2 bases, and 3 bases stayed unmatched. Germline V gene data show CDR1 as SEHNR and CDR2 as FQNEAQ (reference sequence). The DNA read from the CDR3 is TGTGCCAGCAGCCCCGACAGGGGCAATCAGCCC. It codes for CASSPDRGNQP. The whole CDR3 sequence is CASSPDRGNQPQHF.

This clone appeared a few times. The read stops 3 residues short of the end of the CDR3; the missing end is completed from the germline J gene. The rearrangement joins TRBV6-1 to TRBJ2-2, with TRBD1 matching 7 bases. The CDR3 contains 17 residues. The V segment lost 2 bases and the J segment 0 bases; nucleotides outside the gene matches: 6. Germline V gene sequence: CDR1 MNHNS, CDR2 SASEGT. The CDR3 DNA, read in part, is TGTGCCAGCAGTGAAAACAGGGGTGGACCGAACACCGGGGAG. The encoded protein is CASSENRGGPNTGE. The entire CDR3 protein reads CASSENRGGPNTGELFF.